These 30 T cell receptor beta chains were all obtained from the same sample, sequenced in a study of molecular identifiers for immune sequencing clone quantification (dated by TCRdb to about 2018). Library generation was performed with PCR. The data were produced on an Illumina HiSeq 4000. Starting from the raw public reads, TCRdb applied fastp trimming at Q25, assembled clones with MiXCR and retained in-frame beta chains. Every entry covers one CDR3 protein and lists the most common genes and DNA from its rows. This sample holds 550,000 to 750,000 distinct CDR3 sequences; 15% to 20% were observed only once. The ten biggest clones cover 0.85% of the sample. Material: naive CD8+ T cells from blood, with Jurkat cell RNA spiked in. This sample's cell subset or site label indicates: FACS-sorted CD8+CD4-CCR7+CD45RA+ naive T cells. The receptors shown here come from a human donor in good health. Some libraries in this study had Jurkat cell RNA spiked in.

The sample holds many counts of this clonotype. V usage is TRBV20-1 and J usage is TRBJ2-3; D unclear. Germline V gene data show CDR1 as DFQATT and CDR2 as SNEGSKA (reference sequence). The CDR3 covers 18 residues. V was pared by 6 bases and J by 2 bases, with 27 bases between. CDR3 residues: CSAQRGGDAGIYTDTQYF. The CDR3 DNA follows: TGCAGTGCGCAACGTGGCGGCGACGCTGGGATATACACAGATACGCAGTATTTT.

Of note for this clonotype: This could be a read error, since a much larger clone is one nucleotide away. This chain joins TRBV5-1 and TRBJ2-7; tentatively, D is TRBD1 or TRBD2 (5 bases each). The length of the CDR3 is 13 residues. CDR1 is SGHRS, CDR2 YFSETQ, per germline. V lost 4 bases and J lost 6, with 14 bases in between. CDR3 region: CASSIGTASEQYF. The CDR3 DNA follows: TGCGCCAGCAGCATAGGGACCGCCTCCGAGCAGTACTTC.

Ten or more counts support this clonotype. This sequence joins TRBV7-8 and TRBJ2-3; D is possibly TRBD1 or TRBD2 (6 bases each). Germline values: CDR1 SGHVS, CDR2 FQNEAQ. The V and J ends lost 0 bases and 4 bases respectively, with 17 bases between them. This CDR3 is 17 amino acids long. This chain's CDR3 is CASSLAGGRGQADTQYF. The DNA of the CDR3 is TGTGCCAGCAGCTTAGCGGGGGGCAGGGGTCAAGCAGATACGCAGTATTTT. The variable domain in full, with the rest retrieved from reference TRBV7-8 and TRBJ2-3, is GAGVSQSPRYKVAKRGQDVALRCDPISGHVSLFWYQQALGQGPEFLTYFQNEAQLDKSGLPSDRFFAERPEGSVSTLKIQRTQQEDSAVYLCASSLAGGRGQADTQYFGPGTRLTVL.

With respect to this clonotype: One base away lies a much larger clone, so this may be a sequencing read error. This chain links TRBV21-1 with TRBJ1-1. TRBV21-1 is assigned pseudogene status. This CDR3 region has 14 residues. The CDR3 DNA reads as TGTGCCAGCAGCAAGGGTAACAGCTGGGGAGAAGCTTTCTTT. Encoded protein: CASSKGNSWGEAFF.

This clonotype has a count of ten or more. The chain is built from TRBV28 and TRBJ2-2, with D perhaps TRBD2 (6 bases). This CDR3 spans 15 amino acids. Trimming took off 5 bases at V and 2 bases at J, with 12 bases between the two ends. Germline loops: CDR1 MDHEN, CDR2 SYDVKM. In DNA, the CDR3 is TGTGCCAGCAGTGCGGGGATCTCCAACACCGGGGAGCTGTTTTTT. It codes for CASSAGISNTGELFF.

The gene calls are TRBV6-5 and TRBJ2-7; the D gene could be TRBD1 or TRBD2 (5 bases each). The CDR3 consists of 11 residues. Germline CDR1 and CDR2: MNHEY and SVGAGI. Trimming pared 1 base from V and 10 bases from J, leaving 8 bases between. CDR3 residues: CASSYFGAQYF. DNA for the CDR3: TGTGCCAGCAGTTACTTCGGGGCCCAGTACTTC.

There are many counts of this clonotype. J is TRBJ1-4 and V is TRBV19; TRBD1 matches at 8 bases. V lost 5 bases, J lost 8 bases, and 7 bases stayed unmatched. The CDR3 length is 14 residues. The germline V gene has CDR1 LNHDA and CDR2 SQIVND (reference sequence). CDR3 protein: CASSPTGGQEKLFF. DNA of the CDR3: TGTGCCAGTAGTCCCACAGGGGGGCAAGAAAAACTGTTTTTT.

On this clonotype itself: A read error may produce the germline difference seen at one junction end. J is TRBJ2-7 and V is TRBV19, with D perhaps TRBD1 or TRBD2 (5 bases each). Germline CDR1 is LNHDA and CDR2 is SQIVND (reference sequence). This CDR3 is built from 15 residues. Written as DNA, the CDR3 is TGTGCCAGTAGTATACCCCGGGACGGAACCTACGAGCAGCACTTC. Amino acids: CASSIPRDGTYEQHF.

This clonotype was seen repeatedly, ten times or more. This chain connects TRBV27 to TRBJ2-3; weak D call: TRBD2 (5 bases). Trimming left V 5 bases short and J 1 base short, with 16 bases between. Germline V gene data show CDR1 as MNHEY and CDR2 as SMNVEV (reference sequence). This CDR3 spans 16 amino acids. The CDR3 spells CASSTLLVSGTDTQYF. DNA of the CDR3: TGTGCCAGCAGTACCCTACTAGTATCTGGCACAGATACGCAGTATTTT.

The chain carries TRBV7-8 and TRBJ2-2; maybe TRBD1 (6 bases). V lost 5 bases and J 5 bases, leaving 18 bases between the germline ends. This CDR3 has 16 residues. Germline CDR1 and CDR2: SGHVS and FQNEAQ. CDR3 nucleotides: TGTGCCAGCAGCGTAGAGACAGGAGCGAGGACCGGGGAGCTGTTTTTT. Amino acid sequence: CASSVETGARTGELFF.

This clonotype was counted many times. The chain employs TRBV12-3 or TRBV12-4 and TRBJ2-7, with a tentative D call TRBD1 (5 bases). Trimming pared 2 bases from V and 6 bases from J, leaving 11 bases between. CDR3 length equals 13 residues. In DNA form, the CDR3 reads TGTGCCAGCAGTTTATTGGACACCCTCGAGCAGTACTTC. It is translated as CASSLLDTLEQYF.

The gene calls are TRBV5-6 and TRBJ2-7; D not certain. Between the trimmed V and J ends, which lost 0 bases and 3 bases, there was a span of 16 bases. The CDR3 has 16 residues. Per germline, CDR1 SGHDT and CDR2 YYEEEE. CDR3 region: CASSLVRDNRNYEQYF. CDR3 nucleotides: TGTGCCAGCAGCTTGGTTCGAGACAACCGCAACTACGAGCAGTACTTC.

This clonotype has ten or more counts. This chain connects TRBV12-3 or TRBV12-4 to TRBJ1-3; D not resolved. The V end was cut by 3 bases, the J end by 0 bases, with 18 bases between. The CDR3 is made up of 18 amino acids. DNA for the CDR3: TGTGCCAGCAGTTTTACAGTGGGCTATCAGGCCTCTGGAAACACCATATATTTT. Translating it yields CASSFTVGYQASGNTIYF.

The V call is TRBV21-1, the J call TRBJ2-2; the table names TRBD1, a call not compared with the DNA. TRBV21-1 is annotated as a pseudogene. The CDR3 is 16 residues long. For the CDR3, the DNA is TGTGCCAGCAGCTTCCCCCCCCCCGGGAACACCGGGGAGCTGTTTTTT. It yields the protein CASSFPPPGNTGELFF.

V and J are TRBV15 and TRBJ2-1; D call uncertain. This CDR3 spans 14 amino acids. V dropped 4 bases and J dropped 5 bases, with 12 bases sitting between them. CDR1 is LNHNV, CDR2 YYDKDF, per germline (reference sequence). The CDR3 DNA is TGTGCCACCAGCACCAAGAACCTAGACAATGAGCAGTTCTTC. Translation gives CATSTKNLDNEQFF. Together with reference TRBV15 and TRBJ2-1, the CDR3 gives the full variable domain: DAMVIQNPRYQVTQFGKPVTLSCSQTLNHNVMYWYQQKSSQAPKLLFHYYDKDFNNEADTPDNFQSRRPNTSFCFLDIRSPGLGDTAMYLCATSTKNLDNEQFFGPGTRLTVL.

In its sample, this clonotype was seen many times. The chain joins TRBV7-9 to TRBJ2-7; tentative D call: TRBD1 (6 bases). Trimming removed 4 bases at V and 4 bases at J, with 11 bases between. This CDR3 comprises 13 residues. Germline V gene sequence: CDR1 SEHNR, CDR2 FQNEAQ (reference sequence). The CDR3 DNA is TGTGCCAGCAGCTCAGGGGTGGGGTACGAGCAGTACTTC. Encoded protein: CASSSGVGYEQYF.

This clonotype was seen at least ten times. V is TRBV12-3 or TRBV12-4 and J is TRBJ1-5; perhaps TRBD1 as D (6 bases). With 6 bases removed from V and 9 bases from J, the gap between germline ends came to 18 bases. The CDR3 consists of 14 residues. The CDR3 here is CASSPQGMEGPQHF. In DNA, the CDR3 is TGTGCCAGCAGCCCACAGGGAATGGAAGGGCCCCAGCATTTT.

Concerning this clonotype: A much larger clone differs by one base, so this may be a read error. CDR3 sequence: CASSQAPGQGNTDTQYF. CDR3 sequence (DNA): TGTGCCAGCAGCCAGGCACCGGGACAGGGAAACACAGATACGCAGTATTTT. The chain carries TRBV7-6 and TRBJ2-3; TRBD1 matches at 9 bases. The CDR3 is 17 residues long. From germline, CDR1 is SGHVS and CDR2 FNYEAQ. After removal of 5 bases from V and 2 bases from J, the junction contained 11 bases not matched to a gene.

The rearrangement uses TRBV30 and TRBJ2-2, with D perhaps matching TRBD1 (6 bases). V shed 2 bases and J shed 4 bases, with 11 bases lying between them. CDR1 and CDR2 (germline): GTSNPN, SVGIG (reference sequence). The CDR3 sequence is 14 residues long. The chain's CDR3 is CAWSPQGSTGELFF. The CDR3 bases are TGTGCCTGGAGTCCACAGGGTTCCACCGGGGAGCTGTTTTTT.

For this clonotype: This sequence is one base from a far larger clone and is likely a read error. The chain is built from TRBV11-2 and TRBJ1-1; a possible D gene is TRBD1 (6 bases). The V gene's germline CDR1 is SGHAT and CDR2 FQNNGV. The V end lost 1 base, the J end lost 6 bases, and 9 bases lay between the germline ends. CDR3 length equals 13 residues. This chain's CDR3 is CASSLGGGPEAFF. The CDR3 DNA sequence: TGTGCCAGCAGCTTAGGGGGGGGCCCTGAAGCTTTCTTT.

This clonotype was seen ten or more times. The chain uses TRBV5-5 and TRBJ2-7, with D perhaps matching TRBD1 (5 bases). CDR3 length: 14 residues. CDR1 and CDR2 from the germline V gene are SGHKS and YYEKEE (reference sequence). The germline V and J ends were trimmed by 3 bases and 3 bases, with 13 bases remaining between them. The CDR3 DNA reads as TGTGCCAGCAGCTCCCGGACACAGAACTACGAGCAGTACTTC. It is translated as CASSSRTQNYEQYF.

Ten or more counts support this clonotype. The J gene is TRBJ2-7, the V gene TRBV3-1; D is ambiguous. Germline CDR1 reads LGHDT; CDR2 reads YNNKEL (reference sequence). This CDR3 region has 13 residues. The V end lost 4 bases, the J end lost 3 bases, and 10 bases lay between the germline ends. The CDR3 protein is CASSRERDYEQYF. DNA of the CDR3: TGTGCCAGCAGCCGAGAAAGAGACTACGAGCAGTACTTC.

V is TRBV5-5 and J is TRBJ2-7, with 10 nucleotides matching TRBD1. CDR3 length: 13 residues. Per the germline V gene, CDR1 is SGHKS and CDR2 is YYEKEE (reference sequence). The trim removed 2 bases at V and 9 bases at J, leaving 5 bases unmatched. The DNA of the CDR3 is TGTGCCAGCAGCTTTGTGACAGGGGGCGTGCAGTACTTC. Translating gives CASSFVTGGVQYF.

This clonotype was picked up many times. This chain uses TRBV6-5 with TRBJ2-7; D is perhaps TRBD1 (6 bases). The V and J ends lost 6 bases and 5 bases respectively, with 14 bases between them. Germline CDR1 and CDR2: MNHEY and SVGAGI. The length of the CDR3 is 13 residues. CDR3 sequence (DNA): TGTGCCAGCAGAGCTACAGGGATCCACGAGCAGTACTTC. Protein product: CASRATGIHEQYF.

Only a few counts were recorded for this clonotype. The V gene is TRBV4-3, the J gene TRBJ2-1; 7 nucleotides agree with TRBD2. Germline V CDR1 and CDR2: LGHNA, YSLEER. V shed 0 bases, J shed 9 bases, and the junction held 11 bases outside the gene matches. The CDR3 is 16 amino acids. The CDR3 DNA reads TGCGCCAGCAGCCAAGATGTCGGGACTACCCAGGGTGAGCAGTTCTTC. Translating it yields CASSQDVGTTQGEQFF.

The CDR3 sequence: CASSHLMGRSTDTQYF. DNA for the CDR3: TGTGCCAGCAGCCATCTAATGGGACGGAGCACAGATACGCAGTATTTT. The chain recombines TRBV5-6 with TRBJ2-3, with D tentatively TRBD1 or TRBD2 (5 bases each). The CDR3 has 16 residues. The V end lost 4 bases, the J end lost 0 bases, and 15 bases lay between the germline ends. CDR1 SGHDT and CDR2 YYEEEE come from the germline V gene.

This clonotype has at least ten counts. This sequence joins TRBV28 and TRBJ1-4; 9 positions match TRBD1. This CDR3 contains 16 residues. From germline, CDR1 is MDHEN and CDR2 SYDVKM. The ends lost 4 bases at V and 3 bases at J; junction bases unmatched: 6. CDR3 coding DNA: TGTGCCAGCAGTTCAAGACAGGGGGTAGCTAATGAAAAACTGTTTTTT. Its protein product is CASSSRQGVANEKLFF.

This clonotype was picked up one time. The chain is built from TRBV20-1 and TRBJ2-1; no clear D gene. The ends were cut back, 2 bases at V and 0 bases at J, with 8 bases in the middle. CDR1 is DFQATT, CDR2 SNEGSKA, per germline (reference sequence). This CDR3 is built from 14 residues. The DNA for the CDR3 is TGCAGTGCTAGACTCACAAACTCCTACAATGAGCAGTTCTTC. It is translated as CSARLTNSYNEQFF.

The count of this clonotype is one. Given a much more abundant clone one base away, this may be a read error. V usage is TRBV4-3 and J usage is TRBJ2-7; D not resolved. The CDR3 contains 15 residues. The V end lost 3 bases, the J end lost 0 bases, and 12 bases lay between the germline ends. CDR1 and CDR2 from the germline V gene are LGHNA and YSLEER. The CDR3 region is CASSQTDTGSYEQYF. As DNA, the CDR3 is TGCGCCAGCAGCCAGACCGACACGGGCTCCTACGAGCAGTACTTC.

This clonotype was picked up many times. The gene calls are TRBV19 and TRBJ2-2; no clear D gene. The CDR3 has 13 amino acids. V lost 3 bases and J 4 bases, leaving 6 bases between the germline ends. CDR1 LNHDA and CDR2 SQIVND come from the germline V gene (reference sequence). The CDR3 spells CASSIVGTGELFF. For the CDR3, the DNA is TGTGCCAGTAGTATCGTTGGCACCGGGGAGCTGTTTTTT.